These 14 T cell receptor beta chains were sequenced from one sample in a study of blood T cell repertoires in COVID-19. Profiling relied on immunoSEQ multiplex PCR, and the TCRdb table lists in-frame clones only, not all of them. The sample lists around 250,000 clones, approximately 83% seen once, with under 2.5% in the top ten. Material for sequencing was PBMCs or T cells enriched from blood (not recorded which). These TCRs come from a woman aged 50 to 65 who had recovered from COVID-19.

V is TRBV4-1 and J is TRBJ2-5, with D possibly TRBD1 on 6 matching bases. This CDR3 region has 13 residues. CDR1 and CDR2 (germline): MGHRA, YSYEKL. V was trimmed by 6 bases and J by 3 bases, leaving 11 bases between them. The CDR3 loop reads CASRHTGKETQYF. In DNA form, the CDR3 reads TGCGCCAGCAGACACACAGGGAAAGAGACCCAGTACTTC.

Concerning this clone itself: The junction and the germline gene differ at one end; a read error may be behind it. The chain recombines TRBV7-9 with TRBJ2-3; a weak D match, TRBD2 (5 bases). The germline V gene encodes CDR1 SEHNR and CDR2 FQNEAQ (reference sequence). This CDR3 has 14 residues. Written as DNA, the CDR3 is TGTGCCAGCAGCTTAATGGATGGAGGAGATCCGCAGTATTTT. It codes for CASSLMDGGDPQYF.

The chain joins TRBV6-5 to TRBJ2-7, with TRBD2 identical over 12 bases. This CDR3 spans 15 amino acids. Trimming cost V 7 bases and J 4 bases; bases outside gene matches: 8. Germline values: CDR1 MNHEY, CDR2 SVGAGI. CDR3 bases: TGTGCCAGCAAGATTGGACTAGCGGGAAATTACGAGCAGTACTTC. This sequence encodes CASKIGLAGNYEQYF.

This clone has just one count. The CDR3 loop is CASSQRTFDPLNHTF. In DNA, the CDR3 is TGTGCCAGCAGTCAAAGGACATTCGATCCCTTAAACCACACCTTC. The V gene is TRBV27, the J gene TRBJ1-2; a weak D match, TRBD1 (5 bases). The CDR3 consists of 15 residues. Per the germline V gene, CDR1 is MNHEY and CDR2 is SMNVEV (reference sequence). V shed 5 bases and J shed 12 bases, with 25 bases lying between them.

This clone was seen a single time. This sequence joins TRBV4-2 and TRBJ2-1; D perhaps matches TRBD2 (6 bases). The CDR3 covers 16 residues. V lost 1 base and J 7 bases, leaving 17 bases between the germline ends. Germline CDR1 reads LGHNA; CDR2 reads YNFKEQ. Here the CDR3 reads CASSQVGGSQRNEQFF. The CDR3 bases are TGTGCCAGCAGCCAAGTGGGGGGTTCCCAGCGGAATGAGCAGTTCTTC.

This clone was seen only a few times. The chain employs TRBV7-8 and TRBJ1-2; 10 bases align to TRBD1. The junction had 6 bases not matched to a gene; V was cut back by 6 bases and J by 5 bases. Germline V gives CDR1 SGHVS, CDR2 FQNEAQ. This CDR3 has 14 amino acids. The CDR3 loop is CASREDRGHYGYTF. CDR3 nucleotide sequence: TGTGCCAGCAGGGAAGACAGGGGGCATTATGGCTACACCTTC.

The V call is TRBV7-2, the J call TRBJ2-7; 10 bases map to TRBD1. Looked up from germline, CDR1 is SGHTA and CDR2 is FQGNSA. V trimming: 5 bases; J trimming: 3 bases; junction bases outside the gene matches: 4. The CDR3 runs 14 residues. CDR3 coding DNA: TGTGCCAGCAGCGCCGACAGGGGGCGCTACGAGCAGTACTTC. It translates to CASSADRGRYEQYF.

The chain couples TRBV7-2 to TRBJ2-1, with 7 nucleotides matching TRBD2. Germline CDR1 is SGHTA and CDR2 is FQGNSA. V lost 0 bases and J lost 5; bases outside the gene matches: 10. The CDR3 is 17 residues long. CDR3 nucleotide sequence: TGTGCCAGCAGCTTAGCGCCTGGCGGGAGAAGAGACAATGAGCAGTTCTTC. As protein: CASSLAPGGRRDNEQFF. The full variable domain, its missing parts supplied by reference TRBV7-2 and TRBJ2-1, is GAGVSQSPSNKVTEKGKDVELRCDPISGHTALYWYRQSLGQGLEFLIYFQGNSAPDKSGLPSDRFSAERTGGSVSTLTIQRTQQEDSAVYLCASSLAPGGRRDNEQFFGPGTRLTVL.

V gene TRBV4-1 combines with J gene TRBJ1-3; TRBD1 agrees at 8 bases. The CDR3 is made up of 15 amino acids. Germline-derived CDR1 and CDR2 are MGHRA and YSYEKL. With V trimmed by 2 bases and J by 5 bases, 5 bases remained unmatched. Written as DNA, the CDR3 is TGCGCCAGCAGCCAACCCGGACAGGGACGAAACACCATATATTTT. It is translated as CASSQPGQGRNTIYF.

The count of this clone is one. This chain links TRBV21-1 with TRBJ2-7; the DNA was not used to check the table's D call, TRBD1. TRBV21-1 is a pseudogene segment. CDR3 size: 18 residues. Here the CDR3 DNA reads TGTGCCAGCAGCAAAGCTTCGTTTAGGACAGGGGGGTCCTACGAGCAGTACTTC. Translating gives CASSKASFRTGGSYEQYF.

This clone came up once. V gene TRBV4-1 combines with J gene TRBJ2-5; D is possibly TRBD2 (7 bases). CDR1 is MGHRA, CDR2 YSYEKL, per germline. The V gene lost 4 bases and the J gene lost 5 bases, with 14 bases spanning the gap. The CDR3 length is 14 residues. CDR3 bases: TGCGCCAGCAGCCGGTTCGGGGGGCGTGAGACCCAGTACTTC. It specifies CASSRFGGRETQYF.

In regard to this clone: This sample also contains other DNA sequences that code for the same CDR3. The rearrangement joins TRBV9 to TRBJ2-3; D is unresolved. Trimming removed 1 base from V and 2 bases from J, with 5 bases in between. The CDR3 consists of 13 residues. CDR1 and CDR2 from the germline V gene are SGDLS and YYNGEE. DNA for the CDR3: TGTGCCAGCAGCGTACTATCCACAGATACGCAGTATTTT. Encoded protein: CASSVLSTDTQYF. The full variable domain, in which reference TRBV9 and TRBJ2-3 provide the parts outside the CDR3, is DSGVTQTPKHLITATGQRVTLRCSPRSGDLSVYWYQQSLDQGLQFLIQYYNGEERAKGNILERFSAQQFPDLHSELNLSSLELGDSALYFCASSVLSTDTQYFGPGTRLTVL.

The rearrangement links TRBV5-6 to TRBJ2-7; 9 nucleotides align to TRBD2. The CDR3 is 16 amino acids. V was clipped by 1 base and J by 0 bases; unmatched bases: 5. Germline values: CDR1 SGHDT, CDR2 YYEEEE. CDR3 amino acids: CASSLMGLAASYEQYF. The CDR3 DNA reads TGTGCCAGCAGCTTGATGGGACTAGCTGCCTCCTACGAGCAGTACTTC.

The chain couples TRBV15 to TRBJ1-5, with D tentatively TRBD1 (5 bases). Germline values: CDR1 LNHNV, CDR2 YYDKDF (reference sequence). This CDR3 is 16 amino acids long. Deletions cut 1 base from V and 7 bases from J, with 17 bases between. CDR3 in amino acids: CATSRGVLQVRQPQHF. CDR3 nucleotide sequence: TGTGCCACCAGCAGAGGGGTATTACAGGTGAGACAGCCCCAGCATTTT.